These 15 T cell receptor beta chains share one sample of origin, sequenced in a study of T cell responses to AZD1222 COVID-19 vaccine. The repertoire was sequenced with immunoSEQ multiplex PCR; TCRdb's copy has only in-frame clones and lacks some. The sample consists of about 190,000 clones, around 89% of them appearing once. Sample: peripheral blood, taken on day 0 of AZD1222 vaccination. Receptors were obtained from an adult in good health.

The V gene is TRBV5-1, the J gene TRBJ1-4; D is perhaps TRBD1 (5 bases). The ends were cut back, 4 bases at V and 0 bases at J, with 16 bases in the middle. CDR3 size: 17 residues. Germline V gene lookup returns CDR1 SGHRS and CDR2 YFSETQ. CDR3 sequence reads: CASSVRGDLATNEKLFF. The CDR3 DNA is TGCGCCAGCAGCGTCCGGGGGGACCTTGCAACTAATGAAAAACTGTTTTTT.

This chain links TRBV28 with TRBJ1-2, with D hard to call. The CDR3 sequence is 12 residues long. Germline V gives CDR1 MDHEN, CDR2 SYDVKM. Trimming left V 6 bases short and J 0 bases short, with 5 bases between. Here the CDR3 DNA reads TGTGCCAGCAGGTCGGCTAACTATGGCTACACCTTC. It yields the protein CASRSANYGYTF.

The V and J genes are TRBV5-6 and TRBJ1-5, with D uncertain. The CDR3 is made up of 14 amino acids. Trimming removed 0 bases at V and 5 bases at J, with 9 bases between. Germline loops: CDR1 SGHDT, CDR2 YYEEEE. The CDR3 DNA sequence: TGTGCCAGCAGCTTGGGAATCTTGGATCAGCCCCAGCATTTT. Amino acids: CASSLGILDQPQHF.

This CDR3 reads CASSPGTDYEQYF. In DNA form, the CDR3 reads TGTGCCAGCTCACCTGGGACAGACTACGAGCAGTACTTC. The chain recombines TRBV18 with TRBJ2-7; 7 bases map to TRBD1. V lost 3 bases and J lost 3; bases outside the gene matches: 2. Germline CDR1 reads KGHSH; CDR2 reads LQKENI. The CDR3 covers 13 residues.

V is TRBV7-2 and J is TRBJ2-5; the D gene is possibly TRBD1 (5 bases). The germline CDR1 and CDR2 sequences are SGHTA and FQGNSA. The V end lost 0 bases, the J end lost 2 bases, and 10 bases lay between the germline ends. The CDR3 extends over 15 amino acids. CDR3 in amino acids: CASSLAGVGQETQYF. The CDR3 DNA sequence: TGTGCCAGCAGCTTAGCAGGGGTCGGGCAAGAGACCCAGTACTTC.

V usage is TRBV5-3 and J usage is TRBJ2-7, with unresolved D. TRBV5-3 is annotated as an ORF whose role is uncertain. The ends were cut back, 4 bases at V and 2 bases at J, with 1 base in the middle. The CDR3 is 10 residues long. CDR3 loop: CARSPYEQYF. In DNA form, the CDR3 reads TGTGCCAGAAGCCCCTACGAGCAGTACTTC.

The CDR3 DNA reads TGCAGCGTTGTAGCTTCGGACAGGGGAGACGAGCAGTACTTC. It translates to CSVVASDRGDEQYF. The rearrangement links TRBV29-1 to TRBJ2-7; TRBD1 matches 9 bases. The CDR3 sequence is 14 residues long. Germline lookup yields CDR1 SQVTM and CDR2 ANQGSEA. V was clipped by 4 bases and J by 5 bases; unmatched bases: 9.

The chain combines TRBV27 with TRBJ1-6, with D unclear. The CDR3 runs 13 residues. V was clipped by 8 bases and J by 7 bases, with 12 bases between them. Looked up from germline, CDR1 is MNHEY and CDR2 is SMNVEV (reference sequence). In DNA, the CDR3 is TGTGCCAGCGGAGGCGCCTGGAATTCACCCCTCCACTTT. Translating it yields CASGGAWNSPLHF.

As concerns this clone: One end of the junction varies from germline; a read error may be responsible. The rearrangement uses TRBV18 and TRBJ1-2, with D possibly matching TRBD1 (6 bases). This CDR3 contains 11 residues. Germline CDR1 reads KGHSH; CDR2 reads LQKENI. CDR3 DNA sequence: TGTGCCAGCTCACCACGGGACATATCTATCTTC. Amino acid sequence: CASSPRDISIF.

The V gene is TRBV27, the J gene TRBJ1-5, with D unresolved. V was clipped by 2 bases and J by 3 bases, with 11 bases between them. CDR1 is MNHEY and CDR2 is SMNVEV in the germline V gene (reference sequence). This CDR3 is 15 amino acids long. The CDR3 loop reads CASSLAGYDNQPQHF. The CDR3 DNA is TGTGCCAGCAGTTTAGCGGGGTACGACAATCAGCCCCAGCATTTT.

The V gene is TRBV5-1, the J gene TRBJ2-1; TRBD1 might be the D (6 bases). The CDR3 sequence is 13 residues long. V lost 4 bases, J lost 7 bases, and 12 bases lay in between. Per germline, CDR1 SGHRS and CDR2 YFSETQ. The CDR3, as DNA: TGCGCCAGCAGCCTAACCGGGACAAATGAGCAGTTCTTC. Translation gives CASSLTGTNEQFF.

This rearrangement joins TRBV4-1 to TRBJ2-2; D is ambiguous. V was cut by 0 bases and J by 5 bases, with 7 bases left in between. Germline CDR1 and CDR2: MGHRA and YSYEKL. This CDR3 spans 14 amino acids. CDR3 region: CASSQEGFTGELFF. The CDR3 nucleotides are TGCGCCAGCAGCCAAGAGGGCTTTACCGGGGAGCTGTTTTTT.

The chain employs TRBV19 and TRBJ2-7, with no clear D. CDR1 and CDR2 from the germline V gene are LNHDA and SQIVND (reference sequence). The CDR3 is 12 residues long. The V end lost 3 bases, the J end lost 0 bases, and 3 bases lay between the germline ends. The CDR3 nucleotides are TGTGCCAGTAGTATGTCCTCCTACGAGCAGTACTTC. Translated, it gives CASSMSSYEQYF.

The genes are TRBV24-1 and TRBJ2-5, with unresolved D. The germline V gene encodes CDR1 KGHDR and CDR2 SFDVKD. Between the trimmed V and J ends, which lost 5 bases and 5 bases, there was a span of 8 bases. CDR3 size: 12 residues. In DNA, the CDR3 is TGTGCCACCAGTGTGGGCTTTGAGACCCAGTACTTC. Amino acid sequence: CATSVGFETQYF.

The rearrangement links TRBV30 to TRBJ2-7; 7 bases are shared with TRBD1. This CDR3 is built from 14 residues. Germline V gene sequence: CDR1 GTSNPN, CDR2 SVGIG (reference sequence). J gave up 4 bases and V 3 bases, and 9 bases lay outside the gene matches. The CDR3 reads CAWRPAGTAYEQYF. Here the CDR3 DNA reads TGTGCCTGGAGACCTGCCGGGACAGCTTACGAGCAGTACTTC.